This is a list of T cell receptor beta chains from one sample in a study of shared clonotypes between healthy human individuals. Assay used: immunoSEQ multiplex PCR; TCRdb lists only in-frame clones, some missing. Of over 750,000 clones in the sample, roughly 96% are singletons; the top ten hold about 0.21%. The sample consisted of naive CD8+ T cells sorted from blood. These receptors all come from a man aged 30-40 years in good health. The CDR3 runs from the conserved cysteine through the conserved F or W. D genes are given only for firm matches. Not every row has a clone size; where given, it reads once, few, many or a size class.

cdr3_aa: CATSDRGYEQYF
cdr3_nt: TGTGCCACAAGTGACAGGGGATACGAGCAGTACTTC
j_call: TRBJ2-7
clone_size: NA
v_call: TRBV15
d_call: TRBD1
cdr3_length: 12

cdr3_aa: CASSARDTPYEQYF
cdr3_nt: TGTGCCAGCAGCGCTCGGGACACCCCCTACGAGCAGTACTTC
j_call: TRBJ2-7
clone_size: NA
v_call: TRBV11-3
d_call: NA
cdr3_length: 14

cdr3_aa: CASSENNLALAYEQYF
cdr3_nt: TGCGCCAGCAGTGAGAATAATCTAGCTTTAGCTTACGAGCAGTACTTC
j_call: TRBJ2-7
clone_size: NA
v_call: TRBV10-2
d_call: NA
cdr3_length: 16

cdr3_aa: CASGSGAVDTQYF
cdr3_nt: TGTGCCAGCGGGTCCGGGGCGGTAGATACGCAGTATTTT
j_call: TRBJ2-3
clone_size: once
v_call: TRBV28
d_call: NA
cdr3_length: 13

cdr3_aa: CASSLVRGIDRSYNEQFF
cdr3_nt: TGTGCCAGCAGCTTAGTTCGGGGCATCGATCGCTCCTACAATGAGCAGTTCTTC
j_call: TRBJ2-1
clone_size: NA
v_call: TRBV7-8
d_call: NA
cdr3_length: 18

cdr3_aa: CASSESTGEGMNTEAFF
cdr3_nt: TGCGCCAGCAGTGAGTCGACGGGGGAGGGAATGAACACTGAAGCTTTCTTT
j_call: TRBJ1-1
clone_size: NA
v_call: TRBV10-1
d_call: NA
cdr3_length: 17

cdr3_aa: CASSLSGGSYNEQFF
cdr3_nt: TGTGCCAGCAGCTTAAGCGGCGGGTCCTACAATGAGCAGTTCTTC
j_call: TRBJ2-1
clone_size: NA
v_call: TRBV7-3
d_call: NA
cdr3_length: 15

cdr3_aa: CASSLETTYEQYF
cdr3_nt: TGCGCCAGCAGCTTGGAGACCACCTACGAGCAGTACTTC
j_call: TRBJ2-7
clone_size: NA
v_call: TRBV5-1
d_call: NA
cdr3_length: 13

cdr3_aa: CAIQGPYNEQFF
cdr3_nt: TGCGCCATCCAGGGCCCATACAATGAGCAGTTCTTC
j_call: TRBJ2-1
clone_size: NA
v_call: TRBV10-2
d_call: NA
cdr3_length: 12

cdr3_aa: CASSIAGGQETQYF
cdr3_nt: TGTGCCAGTAGTATAGCGGGGGGACAAGAGACCCAGTACTTC
j_call: TRBJ2-5
clone_size: NA
v_call: TRBV19
d_call: TRBD2
cdr3_length: 14

cdr3_aa: CASSRGGIGNTGELFF
cdr3_nt: TGTGCCAGCAGCAGAGGAGGGATCGGTAACACCGGGGAGCTGTTTTTT
j_call: TRBJ2-2
clone_size: NA
v_call: TRBV27
d_call: NA
cdr3_length: 16

cdr3_aa: CASSLAAEYYGYTF
cdr3_nt: TGTGCCAGCAGCTTAGCTGCGGAGTACTATGGCTACACCTTC
j_call: TRBJ1-2
clone_size: NA
v_call: TRBV7-9
d_call: NA
cdr3_length: 14

cdr3_aa: CSVVPVIGTSGREGYEQYF
cdr3_nt: TGCAGCGTTGTCCCGGTCATAGGGACTAGCGGGAGGGAGGGCTACGAGCAGTACTTC
j_call: TRBJ2-7
clone_size: NA
v_call: TRBV29-1
d_call: TRBD2
cdr3_length: 19

cdr3_aa: CASSAGAGANVLTF
cdr3_nt: TGTGCCAGCAGCGCGGGGGCTGGGGCCAACGTCCTGACTTTC
j_call: TRBJ2-6
clone_size: NA
v_call: TRBV9
d_call: NA
cdr3_length: 14

cdr3_aa: CASGLGENTGELFF
cdr3_nt: TGTGCTAGTGGTTTGGGCGAAAACACCGGGGAGCTGTTTTTT
j_call: TRBJ2-2
clone_size: NA
v_call: TRBV12-5
d_call: NA
cdr3_length: 14

cdr3_aa: CASSLTGQIYGYTF
cdr3_nt: TGTGCCAGCAGCTTAACCGGTCAAATCTATGGCTACACCTTC
j_call: TRBJ1-2
clone_size: NA
v_call: TRBV7-9
d_call: NA
cdr3_length: 14

cdr3_aa: CSVDIGGETQYF
cdr3_nt: TGCAGCGTTGATATAGGGGGGGAGACCCAGTACTTC
j_call: TRBJ2-5
clone_size: NA
v_call: TRBV29-1
d_call: NA
cdr3_length: 12

cdr3_aa: CASSFGRGNQPQHF
cdr3_nt: TGTGCCAGCAGCTTCGGCAGGGGCAATCAGCCCCAGCATTTT
j_call: TRBJ1-5
clone_size: NA
v_call: TRBV7-9
d_call: NA
cdr3_length: 14

cdr3_aa: CASSSRVKRSYEQYF
cdr3_nt: TGTGCCAGCAGTTCCAGAGTTAAAAGGTCCTACGAGCAGTACTTC
j_call: TRBJ2-7
clone_size: once
v_call: TRBV27
d_call: NA
cdr3_length: 15

cdr3_aa: CASSMFRDSTDTQYF
cdr3_nt: TGTGCCAGTAGTATGTTCAGAGATAGCACAGATACGCAGTATTTT
j_call: TRBJ2-3
clone_size: NA
v_call: TRBV19
d_call: NA
cdr3_length: 15

cdr3_aa: CATSRVDGGNQPQHF
cdr3_nt: TGTGCCACCAGCAGAGTAGACGGGGGCAATCAGCCCCAGCATTTT
j_call: TRBJ1-5
clone_size: NA
v_call: TRBV15
d_call: NA
cdr3_length: 15

cdr3_aa: CASSVGELADEQFF
cdr3_nt: TGTGCCAGCAGCGTAGGTGAACTAGCAGACGAGCAGTTCTTC
j_call: TRBJ2-1
clone_size: NA
v_call: TRBV9
d_call: NA
cdr3_length: 14

cdr3_aa: CASSPQGSPNVLTF
cdr3_nt: TGTGCCAGCAGCCCCCAGGGGTCTCCCAACGTCCTGACTTTC
j_call: TRBJ2-6
clone_size: NA
v_call: TRBV7-3
d_call: NA
cdr3_length: 14

cdr3_aa: CASKTDSSGANVLTF
cdr3_nt: TGTGCATCCAAGACTGATAGCTCTGGGGCCAACGTCCTGACTTTC
j_call: TRBJ2-6
clone_size: NA
v_call: TRBV19
d_call: NA
cdr3_length: 15

cdr3_aa: CASSEDTMNTEAFF
cdr3_nt: TGTGCCAGCAGCGAGGATACGATGAACACTGAAGCTTTCTTT
j_call: TRBJ1-1
clone_size: NA
v_call: TRBV9
d_call: NA
cdr3_length: 14

cdr3_aa: CASIRPGTGGGYTEAFF
cdr3_nt: TGTGCCAGCATACGGCCCGGGACAGGGGGAGGGTACACTGAAGCTTTCTTT
j_call: TRBJ1-1
clone_size: NA
v_call: TRBV7-9
d_call: TRBD1
cdr3_length: 17

cdr3_aa: CASSYRGYTEAFF
cdr3_nt: TGTGCCAGCAGCTACAGGGGGTACACTGAAGCTTTCTTT
j_call: TRBJ1-1
clone_size: once
v_call: TRBV11-2
d_call: TRBD1
cdr3_length: 13

cdr3_aa: CASSSLGGDRGPYEQYF
cdr3_nt: TGTGCCAGCAGCTCACTTGGAGGGGACAGGGGTCCCTACGAGCAGTACTTC
j_call: TRBJ2-7
clone_size: NA
v_call: TRBV7-9
d_call: TRBD1
cdr3_length: 17

cdr3_aa: CSVEDIRGPRQETQYF
cdr3_nt: TGCAGCGTTGAAGATATAAGGGGGCCACGACAAGAGACCCAGTACTTC
j_call: TRBJ2-5
clone_size: once
v_call: TRBV29-1
d_call: TRBD1
cdr3_length: 16

cdr3_aa: CASRRRDSFFSSTDTQYF
cdr3_nt: TGTGCCAGCAGGCGCCGGGACAGCTTTTTCTCTAGCACAGATACGCAGTATTTT
j_call: TRBJ2-3
clone_size: NA
v_call: TRBV7-9
d_call: TRBD1
cdr3_length: 18

cdr3_aa: CASSLGGSADTQYF
cdr3_nt: TGTGCCAGCAGCTTAGGCGGGAGCGCAGATACGCAGTATTTT
j_call: TRBJ2-3
clone_size: NA
v_call: TRBV13
d_call: NA
cdr3_length: 14

cdr3_aa: CASSQGGRFTEAFF
cdr3_nt: TGCGCCAGCAGCCAAGGGGGGCGCTTCACTGAAGCTTTCTTT
j_call: TRBJ1-1
clone_size: NA
v_call: TRBV4-1
d_call: NA
cdr3_length: 14

cdr3_aa: CASSVGGLVYTQYF
cdr3_nt: TGTGCCAGCAGCGTAGGGGGACTAGTTTACACGCAGTATTTT
j_call: TRBJ2-3
clone_size: NA
v_call: TRBV9
d_call: TRBD2
cdr3_length: 14

cdr3_aa: CASSARTSGSPEQFF
cdr3_nt: TGTGCCAGCAGCGCCCGGACTAGCGGGAGTCCTGAGCAGTTCTTC
j_call: TRBJ2-1
clone_size: NA
v_call: TRBV7-6
d_call: TRBD2
cdr3_length: 15

cdr3_aa: CASSLVGALAGVLEQYF
cdr3_nt: TGTGCCAGCAGCTTAGTGGGTGCCCTAGCGGGAGTTCTCGAGCAGTACTTC
j_call: TRBJ2-7
clone_size: NA
v_call: TRBV7-2
d_call: TRBD2
cdr3_length: 17

cdr3_aa: CASSSNRDSPNNEQFF
cdr3_nt: TGTGCCAGCAGCTCCAACCGGGACAGCCCTAACAATGAGCAGTTCTTC
j_call: TRBJ2-1
clone_size: NA
v_call: TRBV27
d_call: TRBD1
cdr3_length: 16

cdr3_aa: CARGGDPDQETQYF
cdr3_nt: TGTGCCAGAGGGGGAGACCCCGACCAAGAGACCCAGTACTTC
j_call: TRBJ2-5
clone_size: NA
v_call: TRBV14
d_call: NA
cdr3_length: 14

cdr3_aa: CSVISPAAYNEQFF
cdr3_nt: TGCAGCGTTATTTCCCCAGCGGCATACAATGAGCAGTTCTTC
j_call: TRBJ2-1
clone_size: once
v_call: TRBV29-1
d_call: NA
cdr3_length: 14

cdr3_aa: CASSESRTANYGYTF
cdr3_nt: TGTGCCAGCAGTGAATCGAGAACAGCTAACTATGGCTACACCTTC
j_call: TRBJ1-2
clone_size: NA
v_call: TRBV6-1
d_call: NA
cdr3_length: 15

cdr3_aa: CASSYSQEPGANVLTF
cdr3_nt: TGTGCCAGCAGTTACTCGCAGGAGCCTGGGGCCAACGTCCTGACTTTC
j_call: TRBJ2-6
clone_size: once
v_call: TRBV6-6
d_call: NA
cdr3_length: 16

cdr3_aa: CAWSGSLANDYNEQFF
cdr3_nt: TGTGCCTGGAGTGGTTCCCTAGCGAACGACTACAATGAGCAGTTCTTC
j_call: TRBJ2-1
clone_size: NA
v_call: TRBV30
d_call: NA
cdr3_length: 16

cdr3_aa: CASTEGANYGYTF
cdr3_nt: TGTGCCAGCACCGAGGGAGCTAACTATGGCTACACCTTC
j_call: TRBJ1-2
clone_size: NA
v_call: TRBV5-6
d_call: NA
cdr3_length: 13

cdr3_aa: CASDGGWDTGELFF
cdr3_nt: TGTGCCAGCGACGGGGGATGGGACACCGGGGAGCTGTTTTTT
j_call: TRBJ2-2
clone_size: NA
v_call: TRBV5-8
d_call: NA
cdr3_length: 14

cdr3_aa: CASSRPSARYNEQFF
cdr3_nt: TGTGCCAGCAGCCGTCCTAGCGCGCGTTACAATGAGCAGTTCTTC
j_call: TRBJ2-1
clone_size: NA
v_call: TRBV14
d_call: NA
cdr3_length: 15

cdr3_aa: CASTSTDTQYF
cdr3_nt: TGTGCCAGCACTAGCACAGATACGCAGTATTTT
j_call: TRBJ2-3
clone_size: NA
v_call: TRBV27
d_call: NA
cdr3_length: 11

cdr3_aa: CASSQSTPLNEQFF
cdr3_nt: TGTGCCAGCAGTCAGTCGACACCCCTCAATGAGCAGTTCTTC
j_call: TRBJ2-1
clone_size: once
v_call: TRBV27
d_call: NA
cdr3_length: 14

cdr3_aa: CASSLVEGMGDTQYF
cdr3_nt: TGTGCCAGCAGCTTAGTCGAGGGAATGGGAGATACGCAGTATTTT
j_call: TRBJ2-3
clone_size: NA
v_call: TRBV11-2
d_call: NA
cdr3_length: 15

cdr3_aa: CASSGSGSSYEQYF
cdr3_nt: TGTGCCAGCTCAGGTAGCGGGAGCTCCTACGAGCAGTACTTC
j_call: TRBJ2-7
clone_size: once
v_call: TRBV7-9
d_call: TRBD2
cdr3_length: 14

cdr3_aa: CASSLFGGLVGNEQFF
cdr3_nt: TGTGCCAGCAGCTTGTTTGGGGGGCTGGTAGGCAATGAGCAGTTCTTC
j_call: TRBJ2-1
clone_size: NA
v_call: TRBV7-9
d_call: NA
cdr3_length: 16

cdr3_aa: CASSQDLTSTNEKLFF
cdr3_nt: TGCGCCAGCAGCCAAGATCTTACCTCAACTAATGAAAAACTGTTTTTT
j_call: TRBJ1-4
clone_size: NA
v_call: TRBV4-3
d_call: NA
cdr3_length: 16

cdr3_aa: CAHRRVATNEKLFF
cdr3_nt: TGTGCCCACCGTAGGGTTGCAACTAATGAAAAACTGTTTTTT
j_call: TRBJ1-4
clone_size: NA
v_call: TRBV6-9
d_call: NA
cdr3_length: 14

cdr3_aa: CASSSSGSSSYEQYF
cdr3_nt: TGTGCCAGCAGTTCCTCAGGGTCATCCTCCTACGAGCAGTACTTC
j_call: TRBJ2-7
clone_size: NA
v_call: TRBV27
d_call: NA
cdr3_length: 15

cdr3_aa: CASSPLAEGASEQYF
cdr3_nt: TGTGCCAGTAGCCCTCTAGCAGAGGGAGCGTCGGAGCAGTACTTC
j_call: TRBJ2-7
clone_size: NA
v_call: TRBV19
d_call: NA
cdr3_length: 15